This T cell receptor beta chain originates from a study of blood T cell repertoires in COVID-19. Whole-study context: T cells, B-cell-depleted T cells, or PBMCs supplied cDNA or gDNA.

This clone showed up just once. In the original workflow: Reference gene primer amplification yielded estimated nucleated cell counts. Sequencing was performed with immunoSEQ multiplex PCR; in TCRdb, only in-frame clones are kept and a portion is missing. V, J and clone size are taken as reported in that table, and D and trimming were inferred from the DNA itself. The repertoire has fewer than 85,000 clones, 91% of them found once; the top ten carry more than 8%. V lost 0 bases to trimming and J lost 0 bases, with 18 bases between them. CDR1 is LGHDT and CDR2 is YNNKEL in the germline V gene (reference sequence). The CDR3 loop spans 18 amino acids.

The gene calls are TRBV3-1 (or the pseudogene TRBV3-2) and TRBJ2-7, with D unclear. This receptor was taken from a human donor in a cohort sampled during active COVID-19. Specimen: peripheral blood. The CDR3: CASSQDQTVGWSSYEQYF. CDR3 coding DNA: TGTGCCAGCAGCCAAGATCAAACGGTCGGATGGAGCTCCTACGAGCAGTACTTC.